Following are 2 T cell receptor beta chains from one sample sequenced in a study of response to subunit inactivated influenza vaccine. TCRdb passed the RT-PCR reads through MiXCR, listing each CDR3 protein once. The sample carries about 240,000 distinct CDR3 sequences, about 12% recorded once. The specimen was non-naive T cells sorted from PBMCs, collected approximately 15 days before vaccination. The receptors were gathered from a man aged 45-65 years who received an inactivated influenza vaccine.

The chain combines TRBV2 with TRBJ1-5; D call uncertain. Germline V gives CDR1 SNHLY, CDR2 FYNNEI. This CDR3 spans 14 amino acids. V was trimmed by 0 bases and J by 3 bases, leaving 6 bases between them. This chain's CDR3 is CASSEAQANQPQHF. As DNA, the CDR3 is TGTGCCAGCAGTGAAGCGCAAGCCAATCAGCCCCAGCATTTT. Based on the CDR3 plus reference TRBV2 and TRBJ1-5, the full variable domain is EPEVTQTPSHQVTQMGQEVILRCVPISNHLYFYWYRQILGQKVEFLVSFYNNEISEKSEIFDDQFSVERPDGSNFTLKIRSTKLEDSAMYFCASSEAQANQPQHFGDGTRLSIL.

This chain connects TRBV20-1 to TRBJ2-7; D gene ambiguous. Germline CDR1 and CDR2: DFQATT and SNEGSKA (reference sequence). Trimming removed 3 bases from V and 3 bases from J, with 3 bases in between. CDR3 size: 10 residues. In nucleotides, the CDR3 is TGCAGTGCTAGGGACTACGAGCAGTACTTC. Its translation is CSARDYEQYF.